This T cell receptor beta chain was sequenced in a study of T cell changes during pregnancy in multiple sclerosis (dated 2019 in TCRdb). As for the study more broadly: In women with multiple sclerosis, the researchers looked at how the T cell repertoire shifted as pregnancy progressed.

The library was prepared using the immunoSEQ multiplex PCR assay. The clones in this table, taken by TCRdb from immuneACCESS, are in-frame only. Not every clone is retained; where verified, under half of the shortfall comes from an unresolved V gene, and the cause of the rest is unknown. Here the sample has more than 50,000 clones; about 90% occur a single time. In total, the top ten clones hold 0.49% of the sample. The table lists this clone with a count of one. Its antigen is currently not known. The input lacks base qualities; no much larger clone sits a single base away. The CDR3 starts with the cysteine, ends with the phenylalanine, and has 14 residues. CDR3 DNA only is kept here, 42 bases in frame from base 1. The germline V gene specifies MNHNS as CDR1 and SASEGT as CDR2. V is shortened by 4 bases, J by 4 bases, and the region joining them spans 13 bases.

The sample here was CD4+ T cells from peripheral blood mononuclear cells, taken after pregnancy. This sequence uses TRBV6-1 and TRBJ1-2; the D segment could be TRBD1, given 6 matching bases. The TCR was taken from a female donor in good health, enrolled as a control in a pregnancy study. The nucleotides are TGTGCCAGCAGTGCAGGGACACCCGTCTATGGCTACACCTTC. Protein translation: CASSAGTPVYGYTF.